The rows below give T cell receptor beta chains drawn from one sample of a study of blood T cell repertoires in COVID-19. Profiling relied on immunoSEQ multiplex PCR, and the TCRdb table lists in-frame clones only, not all of them. The table has 250,000 to 350,000 clones, around 90% seen once. Material: peripheral blood. Receptors were obtained from a woman younger than 45 with COVID-19, enrolled during active disease. Each CDR3 is given with its conserved first and last residue. The order of the fields is D gene, clone size, V gene, J gene, CDR3 DNA, CDR3 protein. A D gene is named only where the DNA matches it firmly. The listing skips clone size in some rows; elsewhere it reads once, few, many or a size class.

d_call: TRBD1
clone_size: NA
v_call: TRBV19
j_call: TRBJ1-5
cdr3_nt: TGTGCCAGTAGTACCCGACAGGGTTCCTTTAATCAGCCCCAGCATTTT
cdr3_aa: CASSTRQGSFNQPQHF

d_call: NA
clone_size: few
v_call: TRBV7-9
j_call: TRBJ1-2
cdr3_nt: TGTGCCAGCAGCTCCCTAGGACAGCCTATAGCTGGCTACACCTTC
cdr3_aa: CASSSLGQPIAGYTF

d_call: TRBD2
clone_size: NA
v_call: TRBV7-2
j_call: TRBJ2-7
cdr3_nt: TGTGCCAGCAGCTTGATAGCGGGAGAGGTGGCCTACGAGCAGTACTTC
cdr3_aa: CASSLIAGEVAYEQYF

d_call: TRBD1
clone_size: NA
v_call: TRBV11-3
j_call: TRBJ1-4
cdr3_nt: TGTGCCAGCAGAACTGACGGACAGGGAGGTGAAAAACTGTTTTTT
cdr3_aa: CASRTDGQGGEKLFF

d_call: TRBD1
clone_size: NA
v_call: TRBV7-6
j_call: TRBJ1-1
cdr3_nt: TGTGCCAGCAGCCCACGGGACAGTTATAACACTGAAGCTTTCTTT
cdr3_aa: CASSPRDSYNTEAFF

d_call: TRBD2
clone_size: few
v_call: TRBV11-1
j_call: TRBJ2-7
cdr3_nt: TGTGCCAGCAGCTTAGCGGGAGGGAACGAGCAGTACTTC
cdr3_aa: CASSLAGGNEQYF

d_call: NA
clone_size: NA
v_call: TRBV30
j_call: TRBJ2-5
cdr3_nt: TGTGCCTGGACAGACTCATTAAAGGGGCGCCAAGAGACCCAGTACTTC
cdr3_aa: CAWTDSLKGRQETQYF

d_call: NA
clone_size: NA
v_call: TRBV5-1
j_call: TRBJ2-2
cdr3_nt: TGCGCCAGCAGCCTGGGGGGCGCGAACACCGGGGAGCTGTTTTTT
cdr3_aa: CASSLGGANTGELFF

d_call: NA
clone_size: NA
v_call: TRBV5-4
j_call: TRBJ2-5
cdr3_nt: TGTGCCAGCAGCTTGAACGGGGTAGAGACCCAGTACTTC
cdr3_aa: CASSLNGVETQYF

d_call: NA
clone_size: NA
v_call: TRBV3-1/TRBV3-2
j_call: TRBJ1-1
cdr3_nt: TGTGCCAGCAGCTCCGGAGTTGGGGGGTACACTGAAGCTTTCTTT
cdr3_aa: CASSSGVGGYTEAFF

d_call: TRBD2
clone_size: NA
v_call: TRBV10-1
j_call: TRBJ2-3
cdr3_nt: TGCGCCAGCAGTGAGGCTCTAGCGGGTCAAGATACGCAGTATTTT
cdr3_aa: CASSEALAGQDTQYF

d_call: NA
clone_size: once
v_call: TRBV6-5
j_call: TRBJ2-7
cdr3_nt: TGTGCCAGCAGGACAGGTTACGAGCAGTACTTC
cdr3_aa: CASRTGYEQYF

d_call: NA
clone_size: NA
v_call: TRBV30
j_call: TRBJ2-1
cdr3_nt: TGTGCCTGGAGGGCGGAGGGCCCCTACAATGAGCAGTTCTTC
cdr3_aa: CAWRAEGPYNEQFF

d_call: TRBD1
clone_size: NA
v_call: TRBV27
j_call: TRBJ1-2
cdr3_nt: TGTGCCAGCAGTGAGACAGGGGATCTCAGTGTATATGGCTACACCTTC
cdr3_aa: CASSETGDLSVYGYTF

d_call: TRBD1
clone_size: NA
v_call: TRBV5-1
j_call: TRBJ1-6
cdr3_nt: TGCGCCAGCAGCGAGACGCAGGGGGCAAATAATTCACCCCTCCACTTT
cdr3_aa: CASSETQGANNSPLHF

d_call: NA
clone_size: NA
v_call: TRBV9
j_call: TRBJ2-3
cdr3_nt: TGTGCCAGCAGCGCAGGCTATTCCACAGATACGCAGTATTTT
cdr3_aa: CASSAGYSTDTQYF

d_call: NA
clone_size: once
v_call: TRBV5-6
j_call: TRBJ1-1
cdr3_nt: TGTGCCAGCAGCTTGTTCCCGACAGTCATCAGCACTGAAGCTTTCTTT
cdr3_aa: CASSLFPTVISTEAFF

d_call: NA
clone_size: NA
v_call: TRBV30
j_call: TRBJ1-3
cdr3_nt: TGTGCCGCTTCAGGGTACTCTGGAAACACCATATATTTT
cdr3_aa: CAASGYSGNTIYF

d_call: TRBD1
clone_size: NA
v_call: TRBV2
j_call: TRBJ1-2
cdr3_nt: TGTGCCAGCAGTGAACCGTGGACAGGGGATGGCTACACCTTC
cdr3_aa: CASSEPWTGDGYTF

d_call: TRBD2
clone_size: NA
v_call: TRBV11-3
j_call: TRBJ2-1
cdr3_nt: TGTGCCAGCAGCTTAGGACTAGCCTGGGGCAATGAGCAGTTCTTC
cdr3_aa: CASSLGLAWGNEQFF

d_call: NA
clone_size: NA
v_call: TRBV7-8
j_call: TRBJ1-5
cdr3_nt: TGTGCCAGCAGCTGGAGGGGTAAGGGGCAGCCCCAGCATTTT
cdr3_aa: CASSWRGKGQPQHF

d_call: TRBD2
clone_size: NA
v_call: TRBV6-2/TRBV6-3
j_call: TRBJ2-5
cdr3_nt: TGTGCCAGCAGCCACGGGGGTAGCGGGAGCCAAGAGACCCAGTACTTC
cdr3_aa: CASSHGGSGSQETQYF

d_call: TRBD1
clone_size: few
v_call: TRBV4-1
j_call: TRBJ1-1
cdr3_nt: TGCGCCAGCAGCCAATCTGAGGACAGGAAAGACACTGAAGCTTTCTTT
cdr3_aa: CASSQSEDRKDTEAFF

d_call: NA
clone_size: few
v_call: TRBV30
j_call: TRBJ1-3
cdr3_nt: TGTGCCTGGAGTGTTGCCCCCGGCTCTGGAAACACCATATATTTT
cdr3_aa: CAWSVAPGSGNTIYF

d_call: TRBD2
clone_size: NA
v_call: TRBV27
j_call: TRBJ2-7
cdr3_nt: TGTGCCAGCAGCCCTAGTGCGGGGGTCTACGAGCAGTACTTC
cdr3_aa: CASSPSAGVYEQYF

d_call: NA
clone_size: NA
v_call: TRBV30
j_call: TRBJ1-6
cdr3_nt: TGTGCCTGGAGTGCTGGACTGCCGAAGGACTCACCCCTCCACTTT
cdr3_aa: CAWSAGLPKDSPLHF

d_call: NA
clone_size: NA
v_call: TRBV12-3/TRBV12-4
j_call: TRBJ1-1
cdr3_nt: TGTGCCAGCAGTTTGAACTCTGAAGCTTTCTTT
cdr3_aa: CASSLNSEAFF

d_call: NA
clone_size: NA
v_call: TRBV27
j_call: TRBJ1-1
cdr3_nt: TGTGCCAGCAGTTTACCCAGGGATTGGAAGGTGAACACTGAAGCTTTCTTT
cdr3_aa: CASSLPRDWKVNTEAFF

d_call: TRBD1
clone_size: once
v_call: TRBV12-3/TRBV12-4
j_call: TRBJ1-5
cdr3_nt: TGTGCCAGCAGTCGGACAGGGCCTCTGCCCCAGCATTTT
cdr3_aa: CASSRTGPLPQHF

d_call: NA
clone_size: NA
v_call: TRBV6-1
j_call: TRBJ2-6
cdr3_nt: TGTGCCAGCAGTGAAGCGCGATGGTCTGGGGCCAACGTCCTGACTTTC
cdr3_aa: CASSEARWSGANVLTF

d_call: NA
clone_size: NA
v_call: TRBV5-1
j_call: TRBJ2-2
cdr3_nt: TGCGCCAGCAGCTTGGCCCCAGGGCACACCGGGGAGCTGTTTTTT
cdr3_aa: CASSLAPGHTGELFF

d_call: TRBD2
clone_size: NA
v_call: TRBV5-1
j_call: TRBJ2-3
cdr3_nt: TGCGCCAGCAGCTTGGAACTAGCGGGAGGGTACGGCACAGATACGCAGTATTTT
cdr3_aa: CASSLELAGGYGTDTQYF

d_call: NA
clone_size: NA
v_call: TRBV12-3/TRBV12-4
j_call: TRBJ2-2
cdr3_nt: TGTGCCAGCAGTCTACTTTACACCGGGGAGCTGTTTTTT
cdr3_aa: CASSLLYTGELFF

d_call: NA
clone_size: once
v_call: TRBV7-9
j_call: TRBJ1-4
cdr3_nt: TGTGCCAGCAGCTTAGTAGGTCAGGGGATTGGTGAAAAACTGTTTTTT
cdr3_aa: CASSLVGQGIGEKLFF

d_call: TRBD2
clone_size: NA
v_call: TRBV6-5
j_call: TRBJ2-7
cdr3_nt: TGTGCCAGCATCCGGACTAGCGGGTCCTACGAGCAGTACTTC
cdr3_aa: CASIRTSGSYEQYF

d_call: NA
clone_size: NA
v_call: TRBV7-3
j_call: TRBJ2-3
cdr3_nt: TGTGCCAGCAGCATAACCCGCAACTTCACAGATACGCAGTATTTT
cdr3_aa: CASSITRNFTDTQYF

d_call: NA
clone_size: NA
v_call: TRBV5-1
j_call: TRBJ2-7
cdr3_nt: TGCGCCAGCAGCTCCGGGACACCGTCCTACGAGCAGTACTTC
cdr3_aa: CASSSGTPSYEQYF

d_call: TRBD2
clone_size: NA
v_call: TRBV4-2
j_call: TRBJ2-5
cdr3_nt: TGTGCCAGCAGCCAAGTGGGACTAGCGGGAGGAGGAGAGACCCAGTACTTC
cdr3_aa: CASSQVGLAGGGETQYF

d_call: NA
clone_size: NA
v_call: TRBV5-1
j_call: TRBJ1-5
cdr3_nt: TGCGCCAGCAGCTTGGCGGGGGAGAGCAATCAGCCCCAGCATTTT
cdr3_aa: CASSLAGESNQPQHF

d_call: NA
clone_size: NA
v_call: TRBV5-4
j_call: TRBJ2-2
cdr3_nt: TGTGCCAGCAGCTTGGACTTAAACACCGGGGAGCTGTTTTTT
cdr3_aa: CASSLDLNTGELFF

d_call: TRBD1
clone_size: NA
v_call: TRBV19
j_call: TRBJ1-1
cdr3_nt: TGTGCCAGTAGTCAACAGGGGGAGACTGAAGCTTTCTTT
cdr3_aa: CASSQQGETEAFF

d_call: TRBD1
clone_size: NA
v_call: TRBV28
j_call: TRBJ1-5
cdr3_nt: TGTGCCAGCAGGAGGACAGGGATGAGGGATAGCAATCAGCCCCAGCATTTT
cdr3_aa: CASRRTGMRDSNQPQHF

d_call: TRBD1
clone_size: NA
v_call: TRBV11-2
j_call: TRBJ2-3
cdr3_nt: TGTGCCAGCAGCAACAGGGACAGTACTACAGATACGCAGTATTTT
cdr3_aa: CASSNRDSTTDTQYF

d_call: TRBD1
clone_size: NA
v_call: TRBV4-1
j_call: TRBJ2-1
cdr3_nt: TGCGCCAGCAGCCAGCCGACAGGGACCTATGAGCAGTTCTTC
cdr3_aa: CASSQPTGTYEQFF

d_call: NA
clone_size: NA
v_call: TRBV25-1
j_call: TRBJ2-5
cdr3_nt: TGTGCCAGCAGTGCCCCGAGCATGCAAGAGACCCAGTACTTC
cdr3_aa: CASSAPSMQETQYF

d_call: NA
clone_size: NA
v_call: TRBV5-5
j_call: TRBJ2-7
cdr3_nt: TGTGCCAGCAGCTTGGAAAGGGCGGGTCCCTACGAGCAGTACTTC
cdr3_aa: CASSLERAGPYEQYF

d_call: NA
clone_size: NA
v_call: TRBV3-1/TRBV3-2
j_call: TRBJ1-2
cdr3_nt: TGTGCCAGCAGCCAAGATCAAGCCTATGGCTACACCTTC
cdr3_aa: CASSQDQAYGYTF

d_call: NA
clone_size: NA
v_call: TRBV6-5
j_call: TRBJ1-6
cdr3_nt: TGTGCCAGCAGTTCCAGGACAGCCAGTCATAATTCACCCCTCCACTTT
cdr3_aa: CASSSRTASHNSPLHF

d_call: TRBD1
clone_size: NA
v_call: TRBV5-1
j_call: TRBJ1-4
cdr3_nt: TGCGCCAGCAGCTTGGGCAGGGGGCTGGCCTCTAATGAAAAACTGTTTTTT
cdr3_aa: CASSLGRGLASNEKLFF

d_call: NA
clone_size: NA
v_call: TRBV14
j_call: TRBJ1-3
cdr3_nt: TGTGCCAGCAGCCGAGACAGCTCTGGAAACACCATATATTTT
cdr3_aa: CASSRDSSGNTIYF

d_call: TRBD1
clone_size: NA
v_call: TRBV5-1
j_call: TRBJ2-2
cdr3_nt: TGCGCCAGCAGCTTGGCCCACAGGGGGCAAACCGGGGAGCTGTTTTTT
cdr3_aa: CASSLAHRGQTGELFF

d_call: NA
clone_size: once
v_call: TRBV6-5
j_call: TRBJ2-6
cdr3_nt: TGTGCCAGCAGGAACGGGAGAGCTGGGGCCAACGTCCTGACTTTC
cdr3_aa: CASRNGRAGANVLTF

d_call: NA
clone_size: NA
v_call: TRBV7-9
j_call: TRBJ1-4
cdr3_nt: TGTGCCAGCAGCTTGCTCTCGCAGGGGGAAAAACTGTTTTTT
cdr3_aa: CASSLLSQGEKLFF

d_call: NA
clone_size: NA
v_call: TRBV6-5
j_call: TRBJ1-1
cdr3_nt: TGTGCCAGCACGGCAGGCTCGGACACTGAAGCTTTCTTT
cdr3_aa: CASTAGSDTEAFF